Detailed here is one T cell receptor (beta chain). These data originate in a study of Ad26.COV2.S vaccination and SARS-CoV-2 variants. Produced via immunoSEQ multiplex PCR; TCRdb's table is partial and in-frame only. The sample includes about 250,000 clones, around 87% of them seen just once. Treatment indicated: over 15 received Ad26.COV2.S at low or high dose, single or two shots; several received placebo; per-sample allocation not given. Collection of the samples took place on day 63 after the first injection of vaccine or placebo. The donor's status was that of an adult aged 18-55 years in Boston. Built on an Ad26 vector, the vaccine expressed Wuhan-strain SARS-CoV-2 spike. The junction had 15 bases not matched to a gene; V was cut back by 7 bases and J by 9 bases. CDR1 is SQVTM, CDR2 ANQGSEA, per germline. This CDR3 is built from 14 residues.

Sequencing was performed on peripheral blood, taken in a trial of Ad26.COV2.S vaccine versus placebo. The V call is TRBV29-1, the J call TRBJ2-5; TRBD1 matches 9 bases. The receptor comes from a person aged 18-60 years who received the Ad26.COV2.S COVID-19 vaccine or a placebo. CDR3 protein: CSAGGPGQGVSQYF. The CDR3 bases are TGCAGCGCAGGAGGGCCGGGACAGGGTGTGTCCCAGTACTTC.